Following are 32 T cell receptor beta chains from one sample sequenced in a study of T cells in narcolepsy. Here immunoSEQ multiplex PCR was the method, and the copy in TCRdb shows in-frame clones only, minus some. Altogether 35,000 to 40,000 clones are present, 70% to 85% being singletons, with the ten largest covering 1.5% to 2%. Source material: CD45RA- memory CD4+ T cells from PBMCs. Receptors were obtained from a human donor with narcolepsy.

V usage is TRBV18 and J usage is TRBJ1-1; 7 bases are a match to TRBD1. Trimming at V came to 3 bases and at J to 4 bases, leaving 11 bases not matched to a gene. There are 16 residues in the CDR3. Per germline, CDR1 KGHSH and CDR2 LQKENI. The CDR3 sequence is CASSPIEGGGGTEAFF. CDR3 DNA: TGTGCCAGCTCACCGATTGAAGGGGGCGGTGGCACTGAAGCTTTCTTT.

Remarks on this clone: The DNA is omitted, as the CDR3 cannot be located on it reliably, and the CDR3 follows TCRdb's listing. V and J are TRBV5-4 and TRBJ2-3; the table names TRBD2, a call not compared with the DNA. With termini counted, the CDR3 has 16 amino acids. Germline V CDR1 and CDR2: SGHNT, YYREEE (reference sequence). Here the CDR3 reads CASSFALGTSGGPIRF.

V usage is TRBV30 and J usage is TRBJ2-7; D is unresolved. There are 13 residues in the CDR3. V lost 1 base, J lost 0 bases, and 7 bases lay in between. From germline, CDR1 is GTSNPN and CDR2 SVGIG (reference sequence). The CDR3: CAWSGQSSYEQYF. Written as DNA, the CDR3 is TGTGCCTGGAGTGGGCAGAGCTCCTACGAGCAGTACTTC.

This clone has just one count. One end of the junction is discordant with germline, which a read error may explain. This chain connects TRBV9 to TRBJ2-6; D gene unclear. Per the germline V gene, CDR1 is SGDLS and CDR2 is YYNGEE. This CDR3 is 14 amino acids long. The CDR3 DNA sequence: TGTGCCAGCGGCGTGGGCTCTGGGGCCAACGTCCTGACTTTC. Protein sequence: CASGVGSGANVLTF. The full variable domain, in which reference TRBV9 and TRBJ2-6 provide the parts outside the CDR3, is DSGVTQTPKHLITATGQRVTLRCSPRSGDLSVYWYQQSLDQGLQFLIQYYNGEERAKGNILERFSAQQFPDLHSELNLSSLELGDSALYFCASGVGSGANVLTFGAGSRLTVL.

This clone came up a few times. The J gene is TRBJ2-1, the V gene TRBV25-1; 11 positions match TRBD2. J was trimmed by 5 bases and V by 5 bases; bases with no gene match: 8. The CDR3 contains 16 residues. Per the germline V gene, CDR1 is MGHDK and CDR2 is SYGVNS. The CDR3 loop reads CASSRSGGAGHNEQFF. CDR3 DNA: TGTGCCAGCAGTCGTAGCGGGGGGGCCGGTCACAATGAGCAGTTCTTC.

The V and J genes are TRBV7-2 and TRBJ1-4, with 9 nucleotides matching TRBD1. This CDR3 spans 15 amino acids. V shed 5 bases, J shed 8 bases, and the junction held 9 bases outside the gene matches. Per germline, CDR1 SGHTA and CDR2 FQGNSA. CDR3 amino acids: CASSAQQGAWEKLFF. CDR3 bases: TGTGCCAGCAGCGCCCAACAGGGGGCATGGGAAAAACTGTTTTTT.

The chain uses TRBV5-1 and TRBJ1-1; no firm D call. The CDR3 has 13 residues. The V end lost 0 bases, the J end lost 6 bases, and 9 bases lay between the germline ends. CDR1 and CDR2 (germline): SGHRS, YFSETQ. The CDR3 here is CASSLDSVAEAFF. The CDR3, as DNA: TGCGCCAGCAGCTTGGACTCGGTCGCTGAAGCTTTCTTT.

The chain links TRBV5-1 to TRBJ2-2; D is possibly TRBD1 (7 bases). CDR1 is SGHRS and CDR2 is YFSETQ in the germline V gene. V gave up 3 bases and J gave up 1 base, with 10 bases separating them. The CDR3 runs 15 residues. CDR3 in amino acids: CASSSGDRNTGELFF. The DNA for the CDR3 is TGCGCCAGCAGCTCGGGGGACAGGAACACCGGGGAGCTGTTTTTT.

The chain has TRBV5-1 and TRBJ2-5; D could derive from TRBD1 or TRBD2 (6 bases each). The V end was cut by 6 bases, the J end by 0 bases, with 15 bases between. Germline V gene sequence: CDR1 SGHRS, CDR2 YFSETQ. This CDR3 is built from 15 residues. The CDR3 loop reads CASNKRGDNQETQYF. The CDR3 bases are TGCGCCAGCAACAAGAGGGGGGACAACCAAGAGACCCAGTACTTC. The whole variable domain, filled in from reference TRBV5-1 and TRBJ2-5, reads KAGVTQTPRYLIKTRGQQVTLSCSPISGHRSVSWYQQTPGQGLQFLFEYFSETQRNKGNFPGRFSGRQFSNSRSEMNVSTLELGDSALYLCASNKRGDNQETQYFGPGTRLLVL.

The genes are TRBV5-1 and TRBJ2-3; D is tentatively TRBD1 or TRBD2 (6 bases each). The CDR3 is 16 residues long. From germline, CDR1 is SGHRS and CDR2 YFSETQ. V dropped 4 bases and J dropped 3 bases, with 18 bases sitting between them. The CDR3 is CASSRTGQGGTDTQYF. CDR3 in DNA: TGCGCCAGCAGCAGGACCGGACAAGGGGGGACAGATACGCAGTATTTT.

This rearrangement joins TRBV7-2 to TRBJ1-1; possibly TRBD1 for D (6 bases). The V end was cut by 2 bases, the J end by 0 bases, with 19 bases between. CDR3 length equals 18 residues. The V gene's germline CDR1 is SGHTA and CDR2 FQGNSA. The CDR3: CASSLLGRTVIMNTEAFF. CDR3 nucleotides: TGTGCCAGCAGCTTATTAGGTAGGACAGTAATTATGAACACTGAAGCTTTCTTT.

Of note for this clone: An end of the junction does not agree with germline; a read error may underlie this. The genes are TRBV4-3 and TRBJ1-4, with 7 bases lining up with TRBD1. The CDR3 covers 15 residues. From germline, CDR1 is LGHNA and CDR2 YSLEER. The CDR3 coding sequence is TGCGTCAGCAGCCAAGCGCCGGGACAGTCTGAAAAACTGTTTTTT. This sequence encodes CVSSQAPGQSEKLFF.

To note about this clone: The junction and the germline gene differ at one end; a read error may be behind it. The chain couples TRBV7-7 to TRBJ2-1, with 8 bases identical to TRBD2. This CDR3 comprises 14 residues. Germline V lookup: CDR1 SSHAT, CDR2 FNYEAQ (reference sequence). The CDR3 bases are TGTGCTAGCAGCCCCGGGGGGGGGATCAATGAGCAGTTCTTC. Encoded protein: CASSPGGGINEQFF. The variable domain in full, completed from reference TRBV7-7 and TRBJ2-1, reads GAGVSQSPRYKVTKRGQDVTLRCDPISSHATLYWYQQALGQGPEFLTYFNYEAQPDKSGLPSDRFSAERPEGSISTLTIQRTEQRDSAMYRCASSPGGGINEQFFGPGTRLTVL.

This sequence joins TRBV30 and TRBJ1-4; 9 positions match TRBD1. Looked up from germline, CDR1 is GTSNPN and CDR2 is SVGIG (reference sequence). Trimming removed 3 bases from V and 8 bases from J; junction bases left unmatched: 7. The CDR3 is 14 residues long. CDR3 amino acids: CAWSRGQGKEKLFF. CDR3 coding DNA: TGTGCCTGGAGCCGAGGACAGGGGAAAGAAAAACTGTTTTTT.

The chain has TRBV21-1 and TRBJ2-1; the table calls TRBD2, which could not be checked here. TRBV21-1 counts as a pseudogene. The CDR3 runs 16 residues. The CDR3 coding sequence is TGTGCCAGCAGCAAAAGGGCAGCGGGTCCCCGCAATGAGCAGTTCTTC. Translating gives CASSKRAAGPRNEQFF.

The chain carries TRBV7-2 and TRBJ2-5, with 9 bases lining up with TRBD2. The CDR3 sequence is 14 residues long. Germline values: CDR1 SGHTA, CDR2 FQGNSA. V shed 3 bases, J shed 5 bases, and the junction held 4 bases outside the gene matches. CDR3 region: CASSFSSGGETQYF. CDR3 nucleotides: TGTGCCAGCAGCTTTAGTAGCGGGGGTGAGACCCAGTACTTC.

J is TRBJ2-6 and V is TRBV6-1, with 11 positions matching TRBD2. The germline CDR1 and CDR2 sequences are MNHNS and SASEGT. CDR3 length: 18 amino acids. The V gene end was trimmed by 4 bases and the J gene end by 4 bases; junction bases not matched to a gene: 9. The CDR3 DNA reads as TGTGCCAGCAGTGCCCGACTAGCGGGGAGTTCCGGGGCCAACGTCCTGACTTTC. It is translated as CASSARLAGSSGANVLTF.

CDR3 sequence: CASSQVWDIDQPQHF. The CDR3 nucleotides read TGTGCCAGCAGCCAAGTGTGGGACATAGATCAGCCCCAGCATTTT. The V call is TRBV4-2, the J call TRBJ1-5; a weak D match, TRBD1 (6 bases). Germline CDR1 is LGHNA and CDR2 is YNFKEQ. V lost 1 base and J 5 bases, leaving 12 bases between the germline ends. This CDR3 is built from 15 residues.

V gene TRBV7-2 combines with J gene TRBJ1-2, with TRBD1 identical over 9 bases. Trimming at V came to 3 bases and at J to 5 bases, leaving 4 bases not matched to a gene. The CDR3 sequence is 14 residues long. Looked up from germline, CDR1 is SGHTA and CDR2 is FQGNSA. CDR3: CASSLGGTGYGYTF. Here the CDR3 DNA reads TGTGCCAGCAGCTTGGGCGGGACAGGGTATGGCTACACCTTC.

The rearrangement uses TRBV7-8 and TRBJ1-1; 7 bases line up with TRBD1. The J segment lost 4 bases and the V segment lost 0 bases, leaving 8 bases of the junction unmatched. The CDR3 spans 16 residues. Germline V gene lookup returns CDR1 SGHVS and CDR2 FQNEAQ. Here the CDR3 reads CASSLARGPGGTEAFF. CDR3 nucleotide sequence: TGTGCCAGCAGCTTAGCGCGGGGGCCAGGGGGCACTGAAGCTTTCTTT. The full variable domain, with the rest looked up from reference TRBV7-8 and TRBJ1-1, is GAGVSQSPRYKVAKRGQDVALRCDPISGHVSLFWYQQALGQGPEFLTYFQNEAQLDKSGLPSDRFFAERPEGSVSTLKIQRTQQEDSAVYLCASSLARGPGGTEAFFGQGTRLTVV.

The chain is built from TRBV25-1 and TRBJ2-4; D might be TRBD1 (6 bases). The germline gives CDR1 MGHDK, CDR2 SYGVNS. This CDR3 is built from 17 residues. Between the trimmed V and J ends, which lost 5 bases and 8 bases, there was a span of 25 bases. CDR3 DNA sequence: TGTGCCAGCAGTTCTGGCACCTTCATCGGAAAGGGGGACATTCAGTACTTC. Encoded protein: CASSSGTFIGKGDIQYF.

This clone has a handful of counts. The V and J genes are TRBV12-5 and TRBJ1-5, with TRBD1 as a possible D gene (5 bases). This CDR3 is built from 17 residues. The germline V gene encodes CDR1 LGHNT and CDR2 FRNRAP. Between the trimmed V and J ends, which lost 5 bases and 3 bases, there was a span of 20 bases. The CDR3 region has the DNA TGTGCTAGTGGTCTTTCAGGGCCCTCAGCCCCCAATCAGCCCCAGCATTTT. Its translation is CASGLSGPSAPNQPQHF.

The chain combines TRBV11-3 with TRBJ2-2, with TRBD1 matching over 7 bases. In germline, CDR1 is SGHNT, CDR2 YENEEA. This CDR3 has 13 residues. The V segment lost 4 bases and the J segment 5 bases; nucleotides outside the gene matches: 1. As DNA, the CDR3 is TGTGCCAGCAGCTCGACAGGGACCGGGGAGCTGTTTTTT. Encoded protein: CASSSTGTGELFF.

This rearrangement joins TRBV11-3 to TRBJ2-2; 9 bases agree with TRBD2. The CDR3 length is 16 residues. Looked up from germline, CDR1 is SGHNT and CDR2 is YENEEA. After removal of 5 bases from V and 0 bases from J, the junction contained 4 bases not matched to a gene. The CDR3 protein is CASSLLAGSNTGELFF. Here the CDR3 DNA reads TGTGCCAGCAGCCTTCTAGCGGGGTCGAACACCGGGGAGCTGTTTTTT.

The chain joins TRBV6-6 to TRBJ1-5; maybe TRBD1 (6 bases). Germline V CDR1 and CDR2: MNHNY, SVGAGI (reference sequence). The V and J ends lost 5 bases and 6 bases respectively, with 17 bases between them. The CDR3 sequence is 15 residues long. The CDR3 DNA is TGTGCCAGCAGTCGAACGGACAGATCGGGTCAGCCCCAGCATTTT. Translation: CASSRTDRSGQPQHF.

The rearrangement joins TRBV5-1 to TRBJ1-1; D unclear. This CDR3 is built from 13 residues. Between the trimmed V and J ends, which lost 0 bases and 5 bases, there was a span of 8 bases. Per germline, CDR1 SGHRS and CDR2 YFSETQ. Here the CDR3 reads CASSLGGGTEAFF. In nucleotides, the CDR3 is TGCGCCAGCAGCTTGGGTGGAGGGACTGAAGCTTTCTTT.

This sequence joins TRBV9 and TRBJ2-1; no clear D. The CDR3 has 12 residues. V was trimmed by 4 bases and J by 8 bases, leaving 10 bases between them. CDR1 is SGDLS and CDR2 is YYNGEE in the germline V gene. The CDR3: CASSHLYDEQFF. For the CDR3, the DNA is TGTGCCAGCAGCCACTTGTATGATGAGCAGTTCTTC.

In DNA form, the CDR3 reads TGTGCCAGCTCACGCCGTCAGGGGGACACTGAAGCTTTCTTT. Translated: CASSRRQGDTEAFF. The chain has TRBV18 and TRBJ1-1, with TRBD1 matching 7 bases. J gave up 3 bases and V 4 bases, and 5 bases lay outside the gene matches. Germline loops: CDR1 KGHSH, CDR2 LQKENI. The CDR3 runs to 14 residues.

This chain connects TRBV2 to TRBJ1-6; 7 nucleotides line up with TRBD1. Trimming took 6 bases from V and 10 from J; bases not matched to a gene: 15. This CDR3 spans 16 amino acids. Germline V gene sequence: CDR1 SNHLY, CDR2 FYNNEI. CDR3 nucleotide sequence: TGTGCCAGCAGGGGGGGCAACAGGGGCCGGGGATCACCCCTCCACTTT. Translated: CASRGGNRGRGSPLHF.

This clone was seen once. The chain employs TRBV15 and TRBJ2-3; 9 bases match TRBD2. The CDR3 length is 16 residues. Germline assignment: CDR1 LNHNV and CDR2 YYDKDF (reference sequence). Trimming cost V 1 base and J 2 bases; bases outside gene matches: 4. For the CDR3, the DNA is TGTGCCACCAGCAGAGCCAGCGGGGGGCCCACAGATACGCAGTATTTT. It translates to CATSRASGGPTDTQYF.

The CDR3 DNA is TGTGCCAGCAGCTTAGGGACAGGGAACTATGGCTACACCTTC. This encodes CASSLGTGNYGYTF. The chain combines TRBV7-2 with TRBJ1-2; 8 bases are shared with TRBD1. The CDR3 is 14 amino acids. With V trimmed by 1 base and J by 2 bases, 0 bases remained unmatched. CDR1 is SGHTA, CDR2 FQGNSA, per germline.

The rearrangement joins TRBV7-2 to TRBJ2-3, with 8 bases that match TRBD1. The ends lost 2 bases at V and 1 base at J; junction bases unmatched: 5. The germline CDR1 and CDR2 sequences are SGHTA and FQGNSA. The CDR3 covers 16 residues. CDR3 sequence: CASSLRTGQGTDTQYF. The CDR3 DNA follows: TGTGCCAGCAGCTTACGAACGGGACAGGGCACAGATACGCAGTATTTT.